The 31 T cell receptor beta chains given below trace back to one sample, sequenced in a study of T cells of healthy individuals. MiXCR, applied by TCRdb to the 5' RACE reads, yields one record per CDR3 protein. The sample consists of over 40,000 distinct CDR3 sequences, 3.5% to 5.5% of them appearing once. All receptors come from a human donor in good health.

The table lists this clonotype with many counts. The chain has TRBV27 and TRBJ2-2; no definite D call. The germline V gene has CDR1 MNHEY and CDR2 SMNVEV (reference sequence). V was clipped by 4 bases and J by 6 bases, with 9 bases between them. The CDR3 is 13 residues long. The CDR3 region has the DNA TGTGCCAGCAGTTCTCGGGCCGCCGGGGAGCTGTTTTTT. It yields the protein CASSSRAAGELFF.

This clonotype was found many times. The rearrangement uses TRBV9 and TRBJ1-1; D gene unclear. V dropped 4 bases and J dropped 6 bases, with 13 bases sitting between them. Germline assignment: CDR1 SGDLS and CDR2 YYNGEE. CDR3 length: 13 amino acids. Here the CDR3 reads CASSPIESAEAFF. CDR3 DNA: TGTGCCAGCAGCCCCATCGAGAGCGCTGAAGCTTTCTTT.

This clonotype was seen repeatedly, ten times or more. The rearrangement joins TRBV11-2 to TRBJ2-1; a weak D match, TRBD1 (6 bases). The germline V and J ends were trimmed by 0 bases and 13 bases, with 13 bases remaining between them. The CDR3 consists of 13 residues. Germline V CDR1 and CDR2: SGHAT, FQNNGV. The CDR3 protein is CASSLEWTDQQFF. The CDR3 DNA is TGTGCCAGCAGCTTAGAGTGGACAGACCAACAGTTCTTC.

Sample share makes this clonotype medium-sized (0.01 to 0.1%). The chain uses TRBV29-1 and TRBJ1-1, with D possibly TRBD1 on 6 matching bases. The CDR3 is 13 residues long. The V end lost 6 bases, the J end lost 4 bases, and 15 bases lay between the germline ends. Germline V gives CDR1 SQVTM, CDR2 ANQGSEA. Here the CDR3 DNA reads TGCAGCGTGACAGGTTCGCCTGGCACTGAAGCTTTCTTT. Residues: CSVTGSPGTEAFF.

This clonotype has ten or more counts. The chain recombines TRBV10-3 with TRBJ1-1, with D maybe TRBD1 (5 bases). CDR1 is ENHRY, CDR2 SYGVKD, per germline. There are 14 residues in the CDR3. The V and J ends lost 2 bases and 5 bases respectively, with 12 bases between them. The CDR3 loop is CAISEREGRTEAFF. DNA for the CDR3: TGTGCCATCAGTGAGAGAGAGGGGAGGACTGAAGCTTTCTTT.

This clonotype was detected ten times or more. V is TRBV29-1 and J is TRBJ2-1; D is uncertain. CDR1 and CDR2 (germline): SQVTM, ANQGSEA. The length of the CDR3 is 11 residues. Trimming cost V 5 bases and J 6 bases, with 8 bases left between them. The CDR3 loop reads CSVQHGNEQFF. CDR3 in DNA: TGCAGCGTTCAGCACGGCAATGAGCAGTTCTTC.

This clonotype was found many times. V and J are TRBV11-2 and TRBJ2-5; weak D call: TRBD1 (5 bases). The V gene lost 3 bases and the J gene lost 5 bases, with 10 bases spanning the gap. CDR1 and CDR2 from the germline V gene are SGHAT and FQNNGV. The CDR3 contains 13 residues. CDR3 in amino acids: CASSLSRVETQYF. For the CDR3, the DNA is TGTGCCAGCAGCTTGAGCAGGGTTGAGACCCAGTACTTC.

In its sample, this clonotype was seen a few times. The chain links TRBV7-2 to TRBJ1-2; D not certain. V lost 5 bases, J lost 6 bases, and 13 bases lay in between. The length of the CDR3 is 13 residues. Per germline, CDR1 SGHTA and CDR2 FQGNSA. The CDR3 DNA sequence: TGTGCCAGCAGCCCAGGACGGCGGCATGGCTACACCTTC. Translating it yields CASSPGRRHGYTF.

In its sample, this clonotype was seen many times. This chain connects TRBV29-1 to TRBJ2-5; 9 nucleotides match TRBD1. V shed 4 bases and J 3 bases; nucleotides not matched to a gene: 6. Per germline, CDR1 SQVTM and CDR2 ANQGSEA. This CDR3 has 14 residues. CDR3: CSVVPDRGKETQYF. In nucleotides, the CDR3 is TGCAGCGTTGTGCCGGACAGGGGAAAAGAGACCCAGTACTTC.

The table lists this clonotype with many counts. This rearrangement joins TRBV4-1 to TRBJ1-5, with a weak D call TRBD1 (5 bases). This CDR3 region has 14 residues. Trimming shortened V by 1 base and J by 7 bases, and 11 bases separated the two germline ends. Looked up from germline, CDR1 is MGHRA and CDR2 is YSYEKL. The DNA for the CDR3 is TGCGCCAGCAGCCAAGTTGGTAGGGGCCAGCCCCAGCATTTT. As protein: CASSQVGRGQPQHF.

This clonotype was observed at least ten times. CDR3 in DNA: TGTGCCTGGAGCCCAGGGACCGTTTACAATGAGCAGTTCTTC. Its translation: CAWSPGTVYNEQFF. The chain employs TRBV30 and TRBJ2-1, with D tentatively TRBD1 or TRBD2 (5 bases each). Germline lookup yields CDR1 GTSNPN and CDR2 SVGIG (reference sequence). This CDR3 contains 14 residues. Trimming removed 3 bases from V and 4 bases from J, with 13 bases in between. The full variable domain, completed using reference TRBV30 and TRBJ2-1, is SQTIHQWPATLVQPVGSPLSLECTVEGTSNPNLYWYRQAAGRGLQLLFYSVGIGQISSEVPQNLSASRPQDRQFILSSKKLLLSDSGFYLCAWSPGTVYNEQFFGPGTRLTVL.

This clonotype was recorded many times. The CDR3 DNA reads TGTGCCAGCAGTCATCGACAGGGTACCTACGAGCAGTACTTC. Translated: CASSHRQGTYEQYF. V usage is TRBV6-1 and J usage is TRBJ2-7, with 7 nucleotides matching TRBD1. The CDR3 has 14 residues. Germline V CDR1 and CDR2: MNHNS, SASEGT. With 5 bases clipped from V and 2 bases from J, the junction kept 6 bases outside the gene matches.

Details on this clonotype: A much more abundant neighbour one base away suggests this may be a read error. The rearrangement links TRBV12-3 or TRBV12-4 to TRBJ1-2, with D possibly being TRBD1 (5 bases). The CDR3 contains 13 residues. This CDR3 reads CASSLGPSYGYNF. CDR3 DNA: TGTGCCAGCAGTCTGGGACCCAGCTATGGCTACAACTTC.

This clonotype was counted many times. V is TRBV20-1 and J is TRBJ1-1, with a weak D call TRBD1 (5 bases). Trimming took off 0 bases at V and 4 bases at J, with 12 bases between the two ends. The V gene's germline CDR1 is DFQATT and CDR2 SNEGSKA (reference sequence). This CDR3 has 14 residues. The DNA for the CDR3 is TGCAGTGCTAGAGATCTCAGGGCTACCACTGAAGCTTTCTTT. This gives the protein CSARDLRATTEAFF.

In this sample, this clonotype turned up many times. The chain is built from TRBV7-8 and TRBJ2-7, with TRBD2 identical over 8 bases. Trimming removed 4 bases from V and 0 bases from J; junction bases left unmatched: 5. From germline, CDR1 is SGHVS and CDR2 FQNEAQ. The CDR3 has 15 residues. As DNA, the CDR3 is TGTGCCAGCAGCTGGACTAGCCGAGACTCCTACGAGCAGTACTTC. The encoded protein is CASSWTSRDSYEQYF.

In its sample, this clonotype was seen many times. J is TRBJ2-2 and V is TRBV19; the D gene is possibly TRBD1 (6 bases). Germline values: CDR1 LNHDA, CDR2 SQIVND (reference sequence). The CDR3 extends over 14 amino acids. V was cut by 4 bases and J by 4 bases, with 10 bases left in between. CDR3 loop: CASSSGGRTGELFF. The CDR3 nucleotides are TGTGCCAGTAGTAGTGGGGGCCGCACCGGGGAGCTGTTTTTT.

This clonotype was seen at least ten times. J is TRBJ1-1 and V is TRBV6-2 or TRBV6-3; a weak D match, TRBD1 (6 bases). Germline assignment: CDR1 MNHEY and CDR2 SVGEGT. V lost 5 bases and J lost 6, with 19 bases in between. The CDR3 has 15 amino acids. The CDR3 spells CASSTNLQGGAEAFF. CDR3 DNA: TGTGCCAGCAGTACAAACCTACAGGGAGGAGCTGAAGCTTTCTTT.

CDR3 in DNA: TGTGCCAGCAGCTTATTCATCAAAAATTTCAACTATGGCTACACCTTC. Its protein product is CASSLFIKNFNYGYTF. The chain recombines TRBV13 with TRBJ1-2; unclear D gene. This CDR3 region has 16 residues. V shed 2 bases and J shed 2 bases, with 15 bases lying between them. Germline lookup yields CDR1 PRHDT and CDR2 FYEKMQ (reference sequence).

The chain carries TRBV4-3 and TRBJ2-7; maybe TRBD1 (6 bases). V was pared by 0 bases and J by 1 base, with 13 bases between. The V gene's germline CDR1 is LGHNA and CDR2 YSLEER. The CDR3 consists of 16 residues. CDR3 residues: CASSQERGTPSYEQYF. CDR3 DNA sequence: TGCGCCAGCAGCCAAGAGAGGGGGACACCTTCCTACGAGCAGTACTTC.

This clonotype was picked up many times. The rearrangement uses TRBV28 and TRBJ2-3; no definite D call. Trimming took off 4 bases at V and 2 bases at J, with 13 bases between the two ends. This CDR3 comprises 15 residues. CDR1 is MDHEN and CDR2 is SYDVKM in the germline V gene. This chain's CDR3 is CASSSPPAITDTQYF. CDR3 coding DNA: TGTGCCAGCAGTTCCCCCCCGGCCATCACAGATACGCAGTATTTT.

The table lists this clonotype with many counts. The rearrangement uses TRBV6-1 and TRBJ2-2; unclear D gene. Between the trimmed V and J ends, which lost 4 bases and 8 bases, there was a span of 5 bases. The CDR3 consists of 11 residues. Germline-derived CDR1 and CDR2 are MNHNS and SASEGT. The CDR3 loop reads CASSGRGELFF. The CDR3 bases are TGTGCCAGCAGTGGCCGGGGGGAGCTGTTTTTT.

A word on this clonotype: The germline gene is not matched at one end of the junction; a read error may be the cause. The gene calls are TRBV19 and TRBJ2-7; D gene unclear. CDR1 is LNHDA and CDR2 is SQIVND in the germline V gene (reference sequence). This CDR3 has 15 amino acids. The CDR3 is CARSIKNGDSGEQYF. The CDR3 region has the DNA TGTGCCAGAAGTATAAAGAACGGCGACTCGGGTGAGCAGTACTTC.

In its sample, this clonotype was seen many times. This chain links TRBV12-3 or TRBV12-4 with TRBJ1-5, with 8 bases that match TRBD1. V lost 3 bases, J lost 4 bases, and 5 bases stayed unmatched. The CDR3 has 15 amino acids. In DNA, the CDR3 is TGTGCCAGCAGTTTGCGACAGGGGAATAATCAGCCCCAGCATTTT. This sequence encodes CASSLRQGNNQPQHF.

On this clonotype itself: This may be a read error: a much more frequent sequence differs by one nucleotide. CDR3 region: CASSQGEGLHCYTF. In DNA form, the CDR3 reads TGTGCCAGCAGCCAAGGGGAAGGGCTCCATTGCTACACCTTC. J is TRBJ1-2 and V is TRBV3-1; D is undetermined. This CDR3 is built from 14 residues. The germline V gene has CDR1 LGHDT and CDR2 YNNKEL (reference sequence). The V end was cut by 1 base, the J end by 9 bases, with 15 bases between.

The CDR3 DNA sequence: TGTGCCACCAGTCGGGGGGCGGATGTAAGAGAGCAGTTCTTC. Its protein is CATSRGADVREQFF. The genes are TRBV24-1 and TRBJ2-1; D may be TRBD2 (7 bases). Germline V gene sequence: CDR1 KGHDR, CDR2 SFDVKD. The CDR3 loop spans 14 amino acids. V shed 6 bases and J shed 10 bases, with 18 bases lying between them.

This clonotype was picked up many times. The rearrangement uses TRBV11-2 and TRBJ2-1; D may be TRBD1 (5 bases). This CDR3 comprises 14 residues. V was pared by 5 bases and J by 8 bases, with 16 bases between. Germline CDR1 and CDR2: SGHAT and FQNNGV. CDR3 in DNA: TGTGCCAGCAGCAACCCCGGCAGGGCGGATGAGCAGTTCTTC. Its translation is CASSNPGRADEQFF.

This clonotype showed up just a few times. This sequence joins TRBV2 and TRBJ2-7; 13 nucleotides agree with TRBD2. CDR1 is SNHLY and CDR2 is FYNNEI in the germline V gene. The CDR3 length is 13 residues. J was trimmed by 9 bases and V by 7 bases; bases with no gene match: 6. CDR3 coding DNA: TGTGCCAGCACCACTAGCGGGAGGGGTGGGCAGTACTTC. Protein product: CASTTSGRGGQYF. The entire variable domain, with the rest obtained from reference TRBV2 and TRBJ2-7, is as follows: EPEVTQTPSHQVTQMGQEVILRCVPISNHLYFYWYRQILGQKVEFLVSFYNNEISEKSEIFDDQFSVERPDGSNFTLKIRSTKLEDSAMYFCASTTSGRGGQYFGPGTRLTVT.

This clonotype was observed at least ten times. The V gene is TRBV25-1, the J gene TRBJ1-1; 7 bases are a match to TRBD1. CDR3 size: 15 residues. In germline, CDR1 is MGHDK, CDR2 SYGVNS. After removal of 3 bases from V and 3 bases from J, the junction contained 7 bases not matched to a gene. The CDR3 region is CASSDAGGGYTEAFF. CDR3 nucleotide sequence: TGTGCCAGCAGTGATGCAGGGGGGGGGTACACTGAAGCTTTCTTT.

The V and J genes are TRBV9 and TRBJ1-6; D gene uncertain. The ends were cut back, 0 bases at V and 7 bases at J, with 11 bases in the middle. The CDR3 has 15 residues. Germline CDR1 reads SGDLS; CDR2 reads YYNGEE. CDR3 nucleotides: TGTGCCAGCAGCGTAGAGTACGGGATGAATTCACCCCTCCACTTT. It encodes CASSVEYGMNSPLHF.

This clonotype has ten or more counts. V usage is TRBV4-1 and J usage is TRBJ2-7; D not resolved. Trimming took 4 bases from V and 6 from J, leaving 16 bases between them. The CDR3 consists of 14 residues. CDR1 MGHRA and CDR2 YSYEKL come from the germline V gene. The CDR3 region has the DNA TGCGCCAGCAGCCCGGGCCCGACCCCGGGCGAGCAGTACTTC. Translating it yields CASSPGPTPGEQYF.

This clonotype was counted at least ten times. The rearrangement uses TRBV6-2 or TRBV6-3 and TRBJ1-6; 9 positions match TRBD1. The CDR3 totals 13 residues. Germline V lookup: CDR1 MNHEY, CDR2 SVGEGT. J gave up 12 bases and V 5 bases, and 5 bases lay outside the gene matches. CDR3 nucleotide sequence: TGTGCCAGCAGTCAACGACAGGGGGAACCCCTCCACTTT. Protein product: CASSQRQGEPLHF.